The T cell receptor beta chain described here comes from a study of shared clonotypes between healthy human individuals. Naive CD8 cells were CD45RO-negative, positively selected for CCR7, excluding terminally differentiated effector memory CD45RA+ cells. Some clones are missing from TCRdb's copy, which holds only in-frame ones; the method was immunoSEQ multiplex PCR. The table includes hundreds of thousands of clones, almost 95% detected once. This clone has only a few counts. The receptor comes from a man in his thirties or forties in good health. The sequenced material came from naive CD8+ T cells sorted from blood.

CDR3 in DNA: TGTGCCAGCAGCCCGGCGGGGTCTCAGCCCCAGCATTTT. Its protein product is CASSPAGSQPQHF. This chain links TRBV7-9 with TRBJ1-5; D remains unclear. V shed 5 bases and J shed 6 bases, with 11 bases lying between them. This CDR3 is built from 13 residues. CDR1 SEHNR and CDR2 FQNEAQ come from the germline V gene (reference sequence). Based on the CDR3 plus reference TRBV7-9 and TRBJ1-5, the full variable domain is DTGVSQNPRHKITKRGQNVTFRCDPISEHNRLYWYRQTLGQGPEFLTYFQNEAQLEKSRLLSDRFSAERPKGSFSTLEIQRTEQGDSAMYLCASSPAGSQPQHFGDGTRLSIL.